The 13 T cell receptor beta chains listed next were all sequenced from one sample in a study of CD4+ T cells in melanoma. Sequenced by immunoSEQ multiplex PCR; TCRdb stores in-frame clones only, minus some. The sample consists of roughly 7,000 clones, around 50% of them appearing once. What was sequenced was cells from a culture (not recorded whether cultured in vitro). The receptor set was obtained from a human donor with melanoma.

DNA of the CDR3: TGTGCCAGCAGCGACAGGGGCTCCAGGCCCCAGCATTTT. As protein: CASSDRGSRPQHF. The chain combines TRBV2 with TRBJ1-5; TRBD1 aligns across 8 bases. Losses at the gene ends were 6 bases for V and 9 bases for J; bases not matched to a gene: 7. This CDR3 contains 13 residues. Germline CDR1 is SNHLY and CDR2 is FYNNEI.

This clone was seen a handful of times. The rearrangement uses TRBV27 and TRBJ2-3, with 8 bases fitting TRBD2. CDR3 length equals 15 residues. The V segment lost 6 bases and the J segment 4 bases; nucleotides outside the gene matches: 9. Germline V lookup: CDR1 MNHEY, CDR2 SMNVEV (reference sequence). CDR3 nucleotides: TGTGCCAGCAGCCCCGTGCGAGCGGGGGCAGATACGCAGTATTTT. This encodes CASSPVRAGADTQYF.

The genes are TRBV7-8 and TRBJ2-7; D remains unclear. Trimming stripped 2 bases from V and 5 bases from J, with 13 bases between. Germline V CDR1 and CDR2: SGHVS, FQNEAQ. This CDR3 has 14 residues. The CDR3 spells CASSLYTRPHEQYF. The CDR3 DNA sequence: TGTGCCAGCAGCTTATATACCCGTCCCCACGAGCAGTACTTC.

V and J are TRBV30 and TRBJ2-6; 9 bases agree with TRBD2. Trimming took 4 bases from V and 3 from J; bases not matched to a gene: 10. Germline V lookup: CDR1 GTSNPN, CDR2 SVGIG (reference sequence). CDR3 length equals 17 residues. The CDR3 region has the DNA TGTGCCTGGACGGGCGGGGGGGCTTTTTATGGGGCCAACGTCCTGACTTTC. As protein: CAWTGGGAFYGANVLTF.

This chain connects TRBV7-8 to TRBJ2-5; D ambiguous. The ends were cut back, 8 bases at V and 1 base at J, with 2 bases in the middle. CDR1 is SGHVS and CDR2 is FQNEAQ in the germline V gene. The CDR3 has 10 amino acids. The CDR3 region is CASGQETQYF. CDR3 bases: TGTGCCAGCGGCCAAGAGACCCAGTACTTC.

J is TRBJ1-1 and V is TRBV5-1; 10 positions agree with TRBD1. V was clipped by 4 bases and J by 3 bases; unmatched bases: 3. Germline V gene lookup returns CDR1 SGHRS and CDR2 YFSETQ. The CDR3 totals 14 residues. The CDR3 DNA sequence: TGCGCCAGCAGCGTCGGGACAGGGGACACTGAAGCTTTCTTT. Translated: CASSVGTGDTEAFF.

In its sample, this clone was seen a few times. The chain combines TRBV5-4 with TRBJ1-2; D perhaps matches TRBD1 (6 bases). V dropped 5 bases and J dropped 8 bases, with 16 bases sitting between them. The CDR3 consists of 13 residues. The germline V gene encodes CDR1 SGHNT and CDR2 YYREEE (reference sequence). The CDR3 bases are TGTGCCAGCAGGCTGGGGGGGGCCAAGGGCTACACCTTC. Amino acid sequence: CASRLGGAKGYTF. Looking up the rest from reference TRBV5-4 and TRBJ1-2 gives the full variable domain: ETGVTQSPTHLIKTRGQQVTLRCSSQSGHNTVSWYQQALGQGPQFIFQYYREEENGRGNFPPRFSGLQFPNYSSELNVNALELDDSALYLCASRLGGAKGYTFGSGTRLTVV.

The V call is TRBV5-1, the J call TRBJ2-7; D is perhaps TRBD1 (6 bases). Germline CDR1 reads SGHRS; CDR2 reads YFSETQ. The V end was cut by 4 bases, the J end by 0 bases, with 11 bases between. CDR3 length equals 14 residues. CDR3 sequence: CASSSTGSSYEQYF. The DNA of the CDR3 is TGCGCCAGCAGCAGTACAGGGAGCTCCTACGAGCAGTACTTC. The entire variable domain, with the rest obtained from reference TRBV5-1 and TRBJ2-7, is as follows: KAGVTQTPRYLIKTRGQQVTLSCSPISGHRSVSWYQQTPGQGLQFLFEYFSETQRNKGNFPGRFSGRQFSNSRSEMNVSTLELGDSALYLCASSSTGSSYEQYFGPGTRLTVT.

The J gene is TRBJ1-4, the V gene TRBV6-5; D is possibly TRBD1 (6 bases). Germline V gene sequence: CDR1 MNHEY, CDR2 SVGAGI. V lost 5 bases and J lost 0, with 7 bases in between. CDR3 length equals 14 residues. The CDR3 loop is CASSRTATNEKLFF. CDR3 DNA: TGTGCCAGCAGTCGGACAGCAACTAATGAAAAACTGTTTTTT.

The chain joins TRBV27 to TRBJ2-1; D could derive from TRBD1 or TRBD2 (6 bases each). Trimming took off 8 bases at V and 4 bases at J, with 15 bases between the two ends. The germline gives CDR1 MNHEY, CDR2 SMNVEV (reference sequence). CDR3 size: 14 residues. The CDR3 DNA sequence: TGTGCCAGCCACAAGGGGGGCCCGTACAATGAGCAGTTCTTC. It specifies CASHKGGPYNEQFF.

The rearrangement uses TRBV5-1 and TRBJ2-7; weak D call: TRBD2 (5 bases). Germline V CDR1 and CDR2: SGHRS, YFSETQ. The CDR3 is 15 amino acids. The V gene lost 4 bases and the J gene lost 0 bases, with 14 bases spanning the gap. The CDR3 loop is CASSGWEQSSYEQYF. CDR3 nucleotide sequence: TGCGCCAGCAGCGGGTGGGAGCAAAGCTCCTACGAGCAGTACTTC.

J is TRBJ2-3 and V is TRBV7-8, with D perhaps matching TRBD1 (5 bases). The germline gives CDR1 SGHVS, CDR2 FQNEAQ. Trimming took 7 bases from V and 14 from J, leaving 22 bases between them. This CDR3 comprises 13 residues. This CDR3 is CASNLRGRLHGYF. CDR3 DNA: TGTGCCAGCAACCTAAGGGGCCGGCTTCATGGGTATTTT.

The chain couples TRBV7-3 to TRBJ1-3; TRBD1 might be the D (5 bases). The V and J ends lost 2 bases and 0 bases respectively, with 11 bases between them. Germline V gene data show CDR1 as SGHTA and CDR2 as FQGTGA. The CDR3 is 16 amino acids. CDR3 coding DNA: TGTGCCAGCAGCTTACAGGGTGGGATCTCTGGAAACACCATATATTTT. Its translation is CASSLQGGISGNTIYF.